This TCR beta chain originates from a study of blood T cell repertoires in COVID-19. The wider study: Sites across the United States, Italy and Spain contributed samples from acute and convalescent COVID-19. T cells, B-cell-depleted T cells, or PBMCs provided the cDNA or gDNA that served as material.

The table lists this clone with a few counts. The CDR3 extends over 11 amino acids. Looked up from germline, CDR1 is SQVTM and CDR2 is ANQGSEA. V lost 7 bases to trimming and J lost 7 bases, with 10 bases between them. Per the authors' pipeline: Cell counts per sample came from amplifying reference gene primers. Only in-frame clones appear in the TCRdb table, and some are missing; sequencing was by immunoSEQ multiplex PCR. From that table come the V and J calls and clone size; the DNA was used to work out D and trimming. Of 95,000 to 110,000 clones listed, 82% are singletons. This sequence was found in a man in his sixties with acute or convalescent COVID-19. Sequenced sample: peripheral blood. The chain is built from TRBV29-1 and TRBJ1-4; TRBD1 is a possible D gene (5 bases). This chain's CDR3 is CSARGVEKLFF. The CDR3, as DNA: TGCAGCGCCCGGGGGGTTGAAAAACTGTTTTTT.